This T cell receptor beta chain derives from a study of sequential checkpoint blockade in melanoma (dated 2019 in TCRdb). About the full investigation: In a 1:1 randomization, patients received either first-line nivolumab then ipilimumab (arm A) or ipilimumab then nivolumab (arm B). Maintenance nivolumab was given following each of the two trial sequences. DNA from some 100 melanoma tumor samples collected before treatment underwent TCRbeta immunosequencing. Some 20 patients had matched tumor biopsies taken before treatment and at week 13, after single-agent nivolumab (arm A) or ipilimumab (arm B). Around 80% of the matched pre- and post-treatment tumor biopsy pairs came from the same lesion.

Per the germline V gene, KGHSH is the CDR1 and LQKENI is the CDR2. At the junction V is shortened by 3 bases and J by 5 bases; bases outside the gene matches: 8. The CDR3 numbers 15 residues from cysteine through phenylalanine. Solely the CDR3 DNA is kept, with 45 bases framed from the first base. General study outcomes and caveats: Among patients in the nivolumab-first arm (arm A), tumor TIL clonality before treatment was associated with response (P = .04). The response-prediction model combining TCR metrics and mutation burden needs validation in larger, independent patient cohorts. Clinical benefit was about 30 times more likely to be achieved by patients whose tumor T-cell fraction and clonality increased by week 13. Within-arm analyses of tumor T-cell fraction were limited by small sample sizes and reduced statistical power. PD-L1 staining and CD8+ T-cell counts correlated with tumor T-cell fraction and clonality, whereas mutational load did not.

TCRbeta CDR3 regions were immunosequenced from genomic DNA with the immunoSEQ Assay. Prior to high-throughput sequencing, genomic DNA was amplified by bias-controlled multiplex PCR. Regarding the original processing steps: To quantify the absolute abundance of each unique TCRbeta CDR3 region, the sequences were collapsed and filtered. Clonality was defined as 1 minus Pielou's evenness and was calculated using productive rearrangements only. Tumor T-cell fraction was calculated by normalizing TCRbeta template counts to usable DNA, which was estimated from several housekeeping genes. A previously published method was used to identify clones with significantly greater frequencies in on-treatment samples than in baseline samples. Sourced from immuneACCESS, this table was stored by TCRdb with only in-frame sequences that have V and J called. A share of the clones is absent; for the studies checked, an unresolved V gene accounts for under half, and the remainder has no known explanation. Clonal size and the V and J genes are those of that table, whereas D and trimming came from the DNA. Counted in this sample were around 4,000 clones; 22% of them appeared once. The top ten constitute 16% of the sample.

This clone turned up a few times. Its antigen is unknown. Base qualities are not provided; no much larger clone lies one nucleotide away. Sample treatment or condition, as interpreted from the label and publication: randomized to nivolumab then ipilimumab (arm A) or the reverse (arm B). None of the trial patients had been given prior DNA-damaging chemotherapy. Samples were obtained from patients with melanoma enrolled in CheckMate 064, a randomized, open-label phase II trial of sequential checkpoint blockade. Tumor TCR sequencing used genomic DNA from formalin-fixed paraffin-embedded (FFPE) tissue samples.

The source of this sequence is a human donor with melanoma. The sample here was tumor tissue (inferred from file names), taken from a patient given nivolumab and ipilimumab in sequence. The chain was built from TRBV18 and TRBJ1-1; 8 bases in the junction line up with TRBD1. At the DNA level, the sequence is TGTGCCAGCTCACCTCAAGGGACAGGAGGGACTGAAGCTTTCTTT. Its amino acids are CASSPQGTGGTEAFF.